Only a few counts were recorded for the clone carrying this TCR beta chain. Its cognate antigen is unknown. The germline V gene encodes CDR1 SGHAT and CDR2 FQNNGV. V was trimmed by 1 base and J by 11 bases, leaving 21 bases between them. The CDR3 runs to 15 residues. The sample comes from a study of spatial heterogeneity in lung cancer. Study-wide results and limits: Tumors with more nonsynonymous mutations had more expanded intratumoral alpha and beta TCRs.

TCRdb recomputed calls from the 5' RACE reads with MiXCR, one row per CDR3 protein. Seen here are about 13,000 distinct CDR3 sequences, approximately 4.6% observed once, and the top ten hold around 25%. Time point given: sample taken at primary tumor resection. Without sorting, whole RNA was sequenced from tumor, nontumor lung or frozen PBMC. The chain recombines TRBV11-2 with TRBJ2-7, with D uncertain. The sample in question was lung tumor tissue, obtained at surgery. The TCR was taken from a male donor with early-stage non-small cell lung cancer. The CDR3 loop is CASSLALESTFLKYF. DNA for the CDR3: TGTGCCAGCAGCTTAGCCTTAGAGTCGACATTTCTTAAGTACTTC.